The clone carrying this TCR beta chain was recorded only once. Sequencing was performed with immunoSEQ multiplex PCR; in TCRdb, only in-frame clones are kept and a portion is missing. The data hold under 400,000 clones, with over 75% observed a single time. The V gene lost 5 bases and the J gene lost 6 bases, with 14 bases spanning the gap. Germline V gene sequence: CDR1 SGHTA, CDR2 FQGNSA. There are 13 residues in the CDR3. The data belong to a study of blood T cell repertoires in COVID-19. The source is a woman aged 25-40 years with COVID-19, enrolled during active disease. Sequenced material: peripheral blood. The gene calls are TRBV7-2 and TRBJ2-7; D gene unclear. The CDR3 nucleotides read TGTGCCAGCAGCGCCTATACCGGGTCCGAGCAGTACTTC. This encodes CASSAYTGSEQYF.